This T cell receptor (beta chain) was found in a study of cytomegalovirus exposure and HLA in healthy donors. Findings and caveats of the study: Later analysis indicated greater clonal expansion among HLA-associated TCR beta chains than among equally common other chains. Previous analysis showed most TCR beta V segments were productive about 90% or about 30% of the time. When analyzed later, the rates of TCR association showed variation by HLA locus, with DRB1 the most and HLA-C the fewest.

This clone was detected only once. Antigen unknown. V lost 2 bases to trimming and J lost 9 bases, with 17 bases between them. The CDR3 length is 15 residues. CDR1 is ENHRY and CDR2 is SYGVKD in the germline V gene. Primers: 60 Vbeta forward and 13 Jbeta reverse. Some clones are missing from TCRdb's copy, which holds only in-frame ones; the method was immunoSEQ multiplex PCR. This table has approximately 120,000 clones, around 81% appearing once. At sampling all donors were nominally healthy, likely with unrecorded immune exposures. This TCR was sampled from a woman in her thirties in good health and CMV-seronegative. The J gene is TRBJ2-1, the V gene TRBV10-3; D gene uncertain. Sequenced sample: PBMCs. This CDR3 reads CAISEGGASKSEQFF. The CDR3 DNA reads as TGTGCCATCAGTGAGGGCGGTGCTAGTAAGAGTGAGCAGTTCTTC.